This is a list of T cell receptor beta chains from one sample in a study of blood T cell repertoires in COVID-19. Repertoires were generated with immunoSEQ multiplex PCR, while TCRdb's copy carries only in-frame clones and drops some. Of about 300,000 clones listed, around four fifths are singletons. The sequenced material came from peripheral blood. The receptor set was obtained from a woman aged 50 to 65 who had recovered from COVID-19. The conserved cysteine and the conserved F or W are not part of the CDR3 here. Fields, in order: V gene, CDR3 protein.

>TRBV9
ASSVGWGVAAGELF
>TRBV3-1/TRBV3-2
ASSHEFRQGLAGELF
>TRBV5-5
ASSLRGNDEKLF
>TRBV6-5
ASSLTVVNTEAF
>TRBV19
ASSIREGASNQPQH
>TRBV18
ASSLSGQGNSPLH
>TRBV27
ASRTPGLAGNEQF
>TRBV7-3
ASSLGTPPAYEQY
>TRBV5-1
ASSLSSGGYNEQF
>TRBV24-1
ATSRQGYGYT
>TRBV18
ASSRDRDEAF
>TRBV18
ASSPPGHDNYGYT
>TRBV6-5
ASSYSYRQVIEAF
>TRBV5-8
ASSPGTSGLFSYEQY
>TRBV28
ASRPGGNYYGYT
>TRBV19
ASSIGTGSRETQY
>TRBV24-1
ATRLSRTGEKTNEKLF
>TRBV19
ASTPGGDGANVLT
>TRBV28
ASSWGGVLT
>TRBV28
ASSLPSVPREQY
>TRBV9
ASSSRGAADTQY
>TRBV5-6
ASSLAVASGTDTQY
>TRBV27
ASSLSRPGNEQF
>TRBV4-1
ASSQSTDLGPQH
>TRBV7-3
ASSLTRAGSDTQY
>TRBV18
ASSPGPFRGVRYEQY
>TRBV9
ASNTGSDEQF
>TRBV10-3
AISEEGGFSYEQY
>TRBV27
ASSSERTGGIYEQY
>TRBV9
ASSVGAMSTDTQY
>TRBV4-3
ASSQDVSNGLEQY
>TRBV10-3
AISRPSRGGVNTGELF
>TRBV28
ASSKQGTDTQY
>TRBV19
ASSPGAEAGNTIY
>TRBV7-9
ASSSLAGGTDTQY
>TRBV4-2
ASSQGEGISGGARRGTQY
>TRBV15
ATSDRDRGNHQPQH
>TRBV3-1/TRBV3-2
ASSQAGGRSAAF
>TRBV6-2/TRBV6-3
ASSLDRDNEQF
>TRBV7-9
ASSLSGETQY
>TRBV5-1
ASSPTGQASYEQY
>TRBV29-1
SVRQGGSTDTQY
>TRBV28
ASSRTGADYGAF
>TRBV18
ASSPTGTGVDYGYT
>TRBV5-1
ASSFQGWSGGRTTNTGELF
>TRBV4-2
ASSSSGYQPQH
>TRBV28
ASSPIAGVNTEAF
>TRBV19
ASSIGTGGTGLAF
>TRBV9
ASSGTGTGTGELF
>TRBV4-1
ASSPPLSRQRNQPQH
>TRBV7-9
ASSLVSANEQF
>TRBV7-2
ASSLGTGGVYGYT
>TRBV7-2
ASGLGSHRNNEQF
>TRBV7-8
ASSLEAQVSGANVLT
>TRBV11-2
ASSLALAGDTQY